This TCR beta chain was retrieved from a study of T cells after yellow fever vaccination. For TCR, cDNA came from 5'RACE template switching, which added a universal primer site and UMIs. TCRdb re-called the 5' RACE reads with MiXCR, one entry per CDR3 protein. The sample yields 300,000 to 400,000 distinct CDR3 sequences, roughly an eighth seen once. This clonotype was counted a few times. The source is a man aged 18 to 30 who received the YFV17D yellow fever vaccine. Sequencing was performed on CD4+ T cells sorted from PBMCs, taken 15 days after the yellow fever booster vaccination.

The CDR3 DNA follows: TGTGCCAGCAGCCCCCGACCACAGGGGGCAGGTTCACCCCTCCACTTT. As protein: CASSPRPQGAGSPLHF. The V gene is TRBV7-2, the J gene TRBJ1-6; 9 positions match TRBD1. The V and J ends lost 5 bases and 9 bases, in that order; junction bases with no gene match: 11. Per the germline V gene, CDR1 is SGHTA and CDR2 is FQGNSA. The CDR3 totals 16 residues. The entire variable domain, with the rest obtained from reference TRBV7-2 and TRBJ1-6, is as follows: GAGVSQSPSNKVTEKGKDVELRCDPISGHTALYWYRQSLGQGLEFLIYFQGNSAPDKSGLPSDRFSAERTGGSVSTLTIQRTQQEDSAVYLCASSPRPQGAGSPLHFGNGTRLTVT.